The clone carrying this TCR beta chain appeared once. The entry originates in a study of blood T cells in healthy people across ages. The CDR3 is 17 residues long. The ends lost 5 bases at V and 2 bases at J; junction bases unmatched: 8. Per-sample PBMC isolation yielded at least 6.5 million cells. Primed by a sample-barcoded 5' primer and a J-beta primer mix, a second PCR proceeded for about 6 to 11 cycles. TCRdb analysed the 5' RACE reads with MiXCR anew, one entry per CDR3 protein. The sample carries about 1.4 million distinct CDR3 sequences, 59% recorded once. This sequence originates from a man between 18 and 35 years old in good health. Sequencing input: blood. The V gene is TRBV12-3 or TRBV12-4, the J gene TRBJ2-3, with TRBD2 matching 12 bases. In DNA form, the CDR3 reads TGTGCCAGCAGTGAACTGACTAGCGGGGGCTCCACAGATACGCAGTATTTT. As protein: CASSELTSGGSTDTQYF.